This TCR beta chain was sequenced for a study of blood T cell repertoires in COVID-19. This table comes from immunoSEQ multiplex PCR, and its TCRdb copy is limited to in-frame clones, with some not included. The repertoire consists of hundreds of thousands of clones, with roughly 76% occurring once and the leading ten covering roughly 7.4%. This CDR3 has 15 residues. Germline CDR1 and CDR2: KGHSH and LQKENI. V was trimmed by 1 base and J by 4 bases, leaving 12 bases between them. The chain joins TRBV18 to TRBJ2-3, with D hard to call. This TCR was recovered from a woman older than 75 with COVID-19, enrolled during active disease. Sequencing was done on a sample of peripheral blood. The CDR3 sequence is CASSPQATPPDTQYF. Here the CDR3 DNA reads TGTGCCAGCTCACCACAAGCTACCCCCCCAGATACGCAGTATTTT.